A selection of T cell receptor beta chains follows, all from one sample in a study of lymphopenia after photon versus proton radiotherapy. Measured with immunoSEQ multiplex PCR; TCRdb has only the in-frame clones, and not every one. The sample has roughly 53,000 clones; 80% to 90% are singletons. This specimen consisted of peripheral blood, obtained from a patient treated with photon-based radiotherapy. The receptors were sampled from a man over 45 with gastric cancer. Both conserved end residues are part of each CDR3. Fields, in order: D gene, V gene, J gene, clone size, CDR3 DNA, CDR3 protein. The D gene is left open where the match is weak. The size entry is marked missing in some rows and otherwise reads once, few, many or a size class.

D: NA
V: TRBV5-3
J: TRBJ2-7
size: NA
DNA: TGTGCCAGAAGCTACCCACGGACCAGCGCAAACTACGAGCAGTACTTC
CDR3: CARSYPRTSANYEQYF

D: TRBD1
V: TRBV29-1
J: TRBJ2-6
size: once
DNA: TGCAGCGTGCCGCAGGGGGCAGGAGGGGCCAACGTCCTGACTTTC
CDR3: CSVPQGAGGANVLTF

D: NA
V: TRBV5-1
J: TRBJ1-1
size: once
DNA: TGCGCCAGCAGCTTGGGTATCAACACTGAAGCTTTCTTT
CDR3: CASSLGINTEAFF

D: TRBD1
V: TRBV2
J: TRBJ2-2
size: NA
DNA: TGTGCCAGCAGCCCGGGACAGGCTAACACCGGGGAGCTGTTTTTT
CDR3: CASSPGQANTGELFF

D: TRBD1
V: TRBV4-3
J: TRBJ1-2
size: once
DNA: TGCGCCAGCAGCCAAATAGACAGGGGTGGCTACACCTTC
CDR3: CASSQIDRGGYTF

D: NA
V: TRBV27
J: TRBJ1-5
size: once
DNA: TGTGCCAGCGGTCCGGCAGGTGGTAGCAATCAGCCCCAGCATTTT
CDR3: CASGPAGGSNQPQHF

D: NA
V: TRBV5-1
J: TRBJ1-1
size: NA
DNA: TGCGCCAGCAGCCGTGGACCGGGCAACACTGAAGCTTTCTTT
CDR3: CASSRGPGNTEAFF

D: TRBD1
V: TRBV28
J: TRBJ1-1
size: NA
DNA: TGTGCCAGCAGTACGACAGGGGTGACTGAAGCTTTCTTT
CDR3: CASSTTGVTEAFF

D: NA
V: TRBV6-1
J: TRBJ1-5
size: few
DNA: TGTGCCAGCAGTCCTAGCAATCAGCCCCAGCATTTT
CDR3: CASSPSNQPQHF

D: NA
V: TRBV30
J: TRBJ2-1
size: once
DNA: TGTGCCTGGAGTGGGTCTGACGGGCAGTTCTTC
CDR3: CAWSGSDGQFF

D: NA
V: TRBV28
J: TRBJ2-5
size: once
DNA: TGTGCCAGCAGTTTTTACCAGGGAGTGGAGACCCAGTACTTC
CDR3: CASSFYQGVETQYF

D: NA
V: TRBV2
J: TRBJ2-1
size: few
DNA: TGTGCCAGCAGGACCGATGGGGGGCGGGGCAATGAGCAGTTCTTC
CDR3: CASRTDGGRGNEQFF

D: NA
V: TRBV25-1
J: TRBJ1-2
size: NA
DNA: TGTGCCAGCAGTTCCTGGGGATACGGCTACACCTTC
CDR3: CASSSWGYGYTF

D: NA
V: TRBV18
J: TRBJ2-7
size: NA
DNA: TGTGCCAGCTCACCACCGGGTACGTTCGCCTACGAGCAGTACTTC
CDR3: CASSPPGTFAYEQYF

D: NA
V: TRBV9
J: TRBJ2-2
size: few
DNA: TGTGCCAGCAGGTTGGACGGGGAGCTGTTTTTT
CDR3: CASRLDGELFF

D: NA
V: TRBV12-5
J: TRBJ1-1
size: NA
DNA: TGTGCTAGTGGTTTGGGGGGGTTCACTGAAGCTTTCTTT
CDR3: CASGLGGFTEAFF

D: NA
V: TRBV28
J: TRBJ1-1
size: NA
DNA: TGTGCCAGCAGGGCCCTCGGACAGTCCTTCACTGAAGCTTTCTTT
CDR3: CASRALGQSFTEAFF

D: TRBD2
V: TRBV7-9
J: TRBJ2-7
size: NA
DNA: TGTGCCAGCAGCTTGGGGACTAGCGGGAATAACGAGCAGTACTTC
CDR3: CASSLGTSGNNEQYF

D: NA
V: TRBV28
J: TRBJ2-7
size: once
DNA: TGTGCCAGCAGTTTCGGGACTTACGAGCAGTACTTC
CDR3: CASSFGTYEQYF

D: TRBD1
V: TRBV4-1
J: TRBJ2-3
size: NA
DNA: TGCGCCAGCAGCCAAGAGAAGGGGGCTCGCACAGATACGCAGTATTTT
CDR3: CASSQEKGARTDTQYF

D: NA
V: TRBV7-9
J: TRBJ1-3
size: few
DNA: TGTGCCAGCAGCTTATGGGCCGGGGTCTCTGGAAACACCATATATTTT
CDR3: CASSLWAGVSGNTIYF

D: TRBD2
V: TRBV7-4
J: TRBJ2-1
size: NA
DNA: TGTGCCAGCAGCCCCCGGACTAGCGGGGTTCCCTACAATGAGCAGTTCTTC
CDR3: CASSPRTSGVPYNEQFF

D: NA
V: TRBV15
J: TRBJ2-7
size: NA
DNA: TGTGCCACCAGCAGAGATAAAGACCAAACCTCCTACGAGCAGTACTTC
CDR3: CATSRDKDQTSYEQYF

D: NA
V: TRBV10-3
J: TRBJ1-2
size: once
DNA: TGTGCCATCAGTGAGGCCCCCGGTACAGGGTACGGCTACACCTTC
CDR3: CAISEAPGTGYGYTF

D: NA
V: TRBV7-9
J: TRBJ2-7
size: NA
DNA: TGTGCCAGCAGCTTAGTTGTAGGCGGAGTGTACTTC
CDR3: CASSLVVGGVYF

D: TRBD1
V: TRBV28
J: TRBJ1-4
size: NA
DNA: TGTGCCAGCAGTCCAGACGGACAGGGTAATGAAAAACTGTTTTTT
CDR3: CASSPDGQGNEKLFF

D: TRBD2
V: TRBV10-1
J: TRBJ2-1
size: NA
DNA: TGCGCCAGCAGTGAGCGTCTAGCGGGAGTCCATGAGCAGTTCTTC
CDR3: CASSERLAGVHEQFF

D: TRBD1
V: TRBV28
J: TRBJ2-3
size: NA
DNA: TGTGCCAGCAGTCCGGGGACAGGGGCAAGCACAGATACGCAGTATTTT
CDR3: CASSPGTGASTDTQYF

D: TRBD1
V: TRBV5-1
J: TRBJ1-2
size: NA
DNA: TGCGCCAGCAGCTTGGGGACAGGGGGCTATGGCTACACCTTC
CDR3: CASSLGTGGYGYTF

D: NA
V: TRBV2
J: TRBJ2-7
size: NA
DNA: TGTGCCAGCAGTGAAGAGGAGGGGCCCTACGAGCAGTACTTC
CDR3: CASSEEEGPYEQYF

D: TRBD1
V: TRBV18
J: TRBJ1-1
size: NA
DNA: TGTGCCAGCTCACCAGATATAGGACAGGGGAACACTGAAGCTTTCTTT
CDR3: CASSPDIGQGNTEAFF

D: NA
V: TRBV4-1
J: TRBJ2-1
size: NA
DNA: TGCGCCAGCAGACCCGTTTCCGGACACCACAGAAGAGGGGTAAATGAGCAGTTCTTC
CDR3: CASRPVSGHHRRGVNEQFF

D: NA
V: TRBV7-2
J: TRBJ2-7
size: NA
DNA: TGTGCCAGCAGCTTAGCGAAACAGAAGGTGGGATACGAGCAGTACTTC
CDR3: CASSLAKQKVGYEQYF

D: NA
V: TRBV5-8
J: TRBJ2-5
size: NA
DNA: TGTGCCAGCAGCTTGGACGGAAGGCGGGGAGAGACCCAGTACTTC
CDR3: CASSLDGRRGETQYF

D: NA
V: TRBV15
J: TRBJ2-3
size: NA
DNA: TGTGCCACCAGCAGAGGGCCGCTTAGATTGGGGAGAACAGATACGCAGTATTTT
CDR3: CATSRGPLRLGRTDTQYF

D: NA
V: TRBV2
J: TRBJ2-1
size: few
DNA: TGTGCCAGCAGTGCTGGGACCCCATACAATGAGCAGTTCTTC
CDR3: CASSAGTPYNEQFF

D: NA
V: TRBV18
J: TRBJ2-7
size: NA
DNA: TGTGCCAGCTCACCACAAGACAACTACGAGCAGTACTTC
CDR3: CASSPQDNYEQYF

D: NA
V: TRBV10-3
J: TRBJ1-2
size: NA
DNA: TGTGCCCCCACGGGAAGGGGGAAGATGTCTATGGGCTACACCTTC
CDR3: CAPTGRGKMSMGYTF

D: NA
V: TRBV12-5
J: TRBJ2-7
size: NA
DNA: TGTGCTAGTGGTTCCGGAGGGTGCCAGGGGGGTTCCTACGAGCAGTACTTC
CDR3: CASGSGGCQGGSYEQYF

D: NA
V: TRBV7-3
J: TRBJ2-5
size: NA
DNA: TGTGCCAGCAGCTTAACTCGAGGGGTAGGAGAGACCCAGTACTTC
CDR3: CASSLTRGVGETQYF

D: TRBD1
V: TRBV30
J: TRBJ1-2
size: few
DNA: TGTGCCTGGAATCCCGGACAGGACTATGGCTACACCTTC
CDR3: CAWNPGQDYGYTF

D: NA
V: TRBV18
J: TRBJ1-4
size: NA
DNA: TGTGCCAGCCAACGCGACAGTAATGAAAAACTGTTTTTT
CDR3: CASQRDSNEKLFF

D: NA
V: TRBV5-1
J: TRBJ1-5
size: NA
DNA: TGCGCCAGCAGCGGGGGTAGCAATCAGCCCCAGCATTTT
CDR3: CASSGGSNQPQHF

D: NA
V: TRBV7-9
J: TRBJ1-3
size: NA
DNA: TGTGCCAGCAGCCCGGGTCTTCCTAAGGGAAACACCATATATTTT
CDR3: CASSPGLPKGNTIYF

D: TRBD1
V: TRBV18
J: TRBJ1-5
size: NA
DNA: TGTGCCAGCTCACTAACAGGGGCGGTCAGCAATCAGCCCCAGCATTTT
CDR3: CASSLTGAVSNQPQHF

D: TRBD2
V: TRBV25-1
J: TRBJ2-7
size: NA
DNA: TGTGCCAGCACCCCCGGGACTAGCGGGAGAGGGGGGGTTTACGAGCAGTACTTC
CDR3: CASTPGTSGRGGVYEQYF

D: TRBD2
V: TRBV7-2
J: TRBJ2-7
size: NA
DNA: TGTGCCAGCAGCTTGAGAGGGTTCGGGAGGGTTTCCTACGAGCAGTACTTC
CDR3: CASSLRGFGRVSYEQYF

D: NA
V: TRBV2
J: TRBJ2-2
size: NA
DNA: TGTGCCAGCAGTGAAAGCGGACTCACCGGGGAGCTGTTTTTT
CDR3: CASSESGLTGELFF

D: NA
V: TRBV5-1
J: TRBJ2-1
size: once
DNA: TGCGCCAGCAGCTTGGCAGGGGAGTACAATGAGCAGTTCTTC
CDR3: CASSLAGEYNEQFF

D: TRBD2
V: TRBV7-9
J: TRBJ2-7
size: NA
DNA: TGTGCCAGCAGCTTAGCGCGGGCGGGAGCCGGCGAGCAGTACTTC
CDR3: CASSLARAGAGEQYF

D: NA
V: TRBV5-1
J: TRBJ1-2
size: NA
DNA: TGCGCCAGCAGCCTGGGGGGGAACTATGGCTACACCTTC
CDR3: CASSLGGNYGYTF